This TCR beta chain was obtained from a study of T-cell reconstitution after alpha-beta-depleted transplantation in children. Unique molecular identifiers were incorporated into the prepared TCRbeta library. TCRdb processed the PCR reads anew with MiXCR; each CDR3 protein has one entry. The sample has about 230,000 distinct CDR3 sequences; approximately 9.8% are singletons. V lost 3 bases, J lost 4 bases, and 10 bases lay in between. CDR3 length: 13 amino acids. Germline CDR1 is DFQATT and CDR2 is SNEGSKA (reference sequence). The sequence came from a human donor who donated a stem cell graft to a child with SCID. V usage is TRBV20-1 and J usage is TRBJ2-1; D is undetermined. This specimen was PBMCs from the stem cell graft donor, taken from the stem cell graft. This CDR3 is CSASPPSYNEQFF. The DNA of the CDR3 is TGCAGTGCTAGTCCCCCATCGTACAATGAGCAGTTCTTC.